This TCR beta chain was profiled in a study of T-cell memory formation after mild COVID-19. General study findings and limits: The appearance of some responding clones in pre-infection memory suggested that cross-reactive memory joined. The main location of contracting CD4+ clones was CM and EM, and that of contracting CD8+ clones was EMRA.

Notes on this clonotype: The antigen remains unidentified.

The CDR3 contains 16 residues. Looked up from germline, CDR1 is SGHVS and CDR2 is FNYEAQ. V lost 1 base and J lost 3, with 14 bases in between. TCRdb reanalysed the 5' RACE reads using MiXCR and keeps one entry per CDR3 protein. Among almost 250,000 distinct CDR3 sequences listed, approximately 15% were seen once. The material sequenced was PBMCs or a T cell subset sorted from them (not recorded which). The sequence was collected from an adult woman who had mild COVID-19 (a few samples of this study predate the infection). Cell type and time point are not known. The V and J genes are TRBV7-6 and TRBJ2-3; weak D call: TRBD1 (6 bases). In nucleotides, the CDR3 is TGTGCCAGCAGCTTAGGTCCAGGGGCGCGTACAGATACGCAGTATTTT. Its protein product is CASSLGPGARTDTQYF.